The 18 T cell receptor beta chains listed next were all sequenced from one sample in a study of regulatory T cells in long-lasting Graves disease. Combining iRepertoire HTBI primers with Arm-PCR of CDR3 regions, the authors built TCR beta libraries. TCRdb fed the multiplex PCR reads into MiXCR, producing one record per CDR3 protein. The table has hundreds of thousands of distinct CDR3 sequences, less than 20% seen once. The time point: newly diagnosed GD, antithyroid drugs for less than 3 months. Making the TCR library involved RNA that had been extracted from PBMCs. This sample also appeared in a second study, on T cells in Graves' hyperthyroidism and ophthalmopathy.

The specimen was peripheral blood mononuclear cells (PBMCs), collected at new diagnosis, from a patient treated with antithyroid drugs. These TCRs come from a woman in her twenties or thirties with Graves disease.

This clonotype appeared many times. The chain has TRBV27 and TRBJ2-7, with TRBD2 matching 8 bases. Germline CDR1 and CDR2: MNHEY and SMNVEV (reference sequence). V shed 6 bases and J 4 bases; nucleotides not matched to a gene: 8. There are 14 residues in the CDR3. CDR3 nucleotides: TGTGCCAGCAGCCGGGAGGGCCTCCATTACGAGCAGTACTTC. This gives the protein CASSREGLHYEQYF.

Ten or more counts support this clonotype. The chain has TRBV2 and TRBJ2-2, with 8 positions matching TRBD1. Germline trimming cut 8 bases from V and 0 bases from J; bases unmatched to any gene: 8. The germline V gene encodes CDR1 SNHLY and CDR2 FYNNEI. CDR3 length: 16 residues. This CDR3 is CASVVGTGPNTGELFF. The CDR3, as DNA: TGTGCCAGCGTTGTTGGGACAGGACCGAACACCGGGGAGCTGTTTTTT.

This clonotype was seen repeatedly, ten times or more. The DNA of the CDR3 is TGTGCCAGCAGTAGAGCGGGTAATTCACCCCTCCACTTT. This translates into CASSRAGNSPLHF. The J gene is TRBJ1-6, the V gene TRBV27; D remains unclear. There are 13 residues in the CDR3. CDR1 is MNHEY, CDR2 SMNVEV, per germline (reference sequence). V was clipped by 5 bases and J by 6 bases, with 8 bases between them.

This clonotype was counted ten times or more. CDR3 sequence: CASSHRRMNTEAFF. The DNA of the CDR3 is TGTGCCAGTAGCCACAGGCGCATGAACACTGAAGCTTTCTTT. The chain has TRBV19 and TRBJ1-1, with a weak D call TRBD1 (5 bases). Germline V gives CDR1 LNHDA, CDR2 SQIVND (reference sequence). With 6 bases removed from V and 0 bases from J, the gap between germline ends came to 11 bases. The CDR3 is 14 residues long.

This chain connects TRBV15 to TRBJ1-2; perhaps TRBD1 as D (5 bases). This CDR3 contains 16 residues. Germline values: CDR1 LNHNV, CDR2 YYDKDF (reference sequence). Trimming pared 3 bases from V and 4 bases from J, leaving 18 bases between. In nucleotides, the CDR3 is TGTGCCACCAGCAGTCGAGGAACCGGGGCAAGCTATGGCTACACCTTC. Its translation: CATSSRGTGASYGYTF.

In its sample, this clonotype was seen many times. The gene calls are TRBV12-3 or TRBV12-4 and TRBJ1-6; D is undetermined. The CDR3 length is 13 residues. The germline V and J ends were trimmed by 5 bases and 12 bases, with 14 bases remaining between them. The CDR3, as DNA: TGTGCCAGCAGTCCCCCGTCTGAGAGACCCCTCCACTTT. Translation gives CASSPPSERPLHF.

The chain has TRBV28 and TRBJ2-2; D may match TRBD1 or TRBD2 (6 bases each). The CDR3 loop spans 16 amino acids. Germline CDR1 and CDR2: MDHEN and SYDVKM. The V and J ends lost 7 bases and 4 bases respectively, with 19 bases between them. The CDR3 DNA is TGTGCCAGCACCTTCCAGAGGGGGGCAGGCACCGGGGAGCTGTTTTTT. Its translation is CASTFQRGAGTGELFF.

This clonotype was found many times. The chain recombines TRBV10-2 with TRBJ1-1, with D uncertain. Trimming removed 3 bases from V and 8 bases from J, with 10 bases in between. The CDR3 has 12 amino acids. Germline V lookup: CDR1 WSHSY, CDR2 SAAADI. CDR3 sequence (DNA): TGCGCCAGCAGTGACCCCGGACGGGAAGCTTTCTTT. It encodes CASSDPGREAFF.

This clonotype was seen ten or more times. This rearrangement joins TRBV28 to TRBJ2-1, with unresolved D. Germline V gene sequence: CDR1 MDHEN, CDR2 SYDVKM. The V end was cut by 1 base, the J end by 8 bases, with 12 bases between. This CDR3 contains 14 residues. CDR3 bases: TGTGCCAGCAGTTTATCCGACCGCCGAGATGAGCAGTTCTTC. It is translated as CASSLSDRRDEQFF.

At least ten counts were recorded for this clonotype. The CDR3 bases are TGTGCCAGCAGCTCTCCGACAGACCCAAAGCAGTACTTC. This gives the protein CASSSPTDPKQYF. The chain is built from TRBV11-2 and TRBJ2-7, with D possibly TRBD1 on 5 matching bases. The V end was cut by 4 bases, the J end by 8 bases, with 15 bases between. CDR3 size: 13 residues. Per germline, CDR1 SGHAT and CDR2 FQNNGV.

This clonotype was seen ten or more times. The chain is built from TRBV30 and TRBJ1-5; D not certain. CDR1 GTSNPN and CDR2 SVGIG come from the germline V gene (reference sequence). The CDR3 consists of 14 residues. V lost 1 base and J lost 5, with 12 bases in between. The CDR3: CAWSGEARDQPQHF. The CDR3 nucleotides are TGTGCCTGGAGTGGAGAGGCTAGAGATCAGCCCCAGCATTTT.

The chain combines TRBV3-1 with TRBJ2-1; 9 bases are shared with TRBD1. Germline V gene lookup returns CDR1 LGHDT and CDR2 YNNKEL (reference sequence). The CDR3 has 13 amino acids. Trimming at V came to 7 bases and at J to 5 bases, leaving 3 bases not matched to a gene. CDR3 coding DNA: TGTGCCAGCACCCGGACAGGGGACAATGAGCAGTTCTTC. Residues: CASTRTGDNEQFF.

This clonotype appeared many times. The rearrangement links TRBV29-1 to TRBJ2-2; 7 positions match TRBD1. With 4 bases clipped from V and 6 bases from J, the junction kept 5 bases outside the gene matches. The CDR3 consists of 13 residues. The germline V gene encodes CDR1 SQVTM and CDR2 ANQGSEA. CDR3 in amino acids: CSVVEDRPGELFF. CDR3 sequence (DNA): TGCAGCGTTGTCGAGGACAGGCCCGGGGAGCTGTTTTTT.

Details on this clonotype: A read error is possible here, since a much larger clone lies one base away. V and J are TRBV20-1 and TRBJ2-1; no firm D call. From germline, CDR1 is DFQATT and CDR2 SNEGSKA (reference sequence). The length of the CDR3 is 11 residues. Trimming removed 5 bases from V and 5 bases from J, with 7 bases in between. Here the CDR3 DNA reads TGCAGTGCTGTGCCGCACAATGAGCAGTTCTTC. Translating it yields CSAVPHNEQFF.

This chain joins TRBV3-1 and TRBJ2-7; 9 positions match TRBD1. V was pared by 4 bases and J by 3 bases, with 7 bases of the junction left unmatched. The CDR3 runs 15 residues. From germline, CDR1 is LGHDT and CDR2 YNNKEL (reference sequence). For the CDR3, the DNA is TGTGCCAGCAGCCGTCCGGGACAGGGATTCTACGAGCAGTACTTC. Translating it yields CASSRPGQGFYEQYF.

This clonotype was found many times. The DNA of the CDR3 is TGTGCCAGCAGCTTAACCCGGGAGAGTGAGCAGTTCTTC. Translating gives CASSLTRESEQFF. The chain is built from TRBV11-2 and TRBJ2-1; TRBD2 is a possible D gene (6 bases). The V and J ends lost 2 bases and 9 bases respectively, with 11 bases between them. Germline V gives CDR1 SGHAT, CDR2 FQNNGV. This CDR3 has 13 residues.

In this sample, this clonotype turned up a few times. The V call is TRBV28, the J call TRBJ1-5; D is undetermined. In germline, CDR1 is MDHEN, CDR2 SYDVKM. The CDR3 contains 21 residues. Trimming took 5 bases from V and 0 from J, leaving 29 bases between them. This CDR3 is CASSPVLETRGRAISNQPQHF. CDR3 DNA sequence: TGTGCCAGCAGTCCCGTTCTTGAAACACGGGGTAGGGCTATTAGCAATCAGCCCCAGCATTTT.

This clonotype occurred many times. V is TRBV5-1 and J is TRBJ1-1; D remains unclear. The CDR3 loop spans 14 amino acids. Germline V gene sequence: CDR1 SGHRS, CDR2 YFSETQ. V was shortened by 5 bases and J by 7 bases, with 18 bases between the two germline ends. The DNA of the CDR3 is TGCGCCAGCAGAGAGATGACCGGGCCGCTTGAAGCTTTCTTT. It codes for CASREMTGPLEAFF. The variable domain in full, with the rest retrieved from reference TRBV5-1 and TRBJ1-1, is KAGVTQTPRYLIKTRGQQVTLSCSPISGHRSVSWYQQTPGQGLQFLFEYFSETQRNKGNFPGRFSGRQFSNSRSEMNVSTLELGDSALYLCASREMTGPLEAFFGQGTRLTVV.